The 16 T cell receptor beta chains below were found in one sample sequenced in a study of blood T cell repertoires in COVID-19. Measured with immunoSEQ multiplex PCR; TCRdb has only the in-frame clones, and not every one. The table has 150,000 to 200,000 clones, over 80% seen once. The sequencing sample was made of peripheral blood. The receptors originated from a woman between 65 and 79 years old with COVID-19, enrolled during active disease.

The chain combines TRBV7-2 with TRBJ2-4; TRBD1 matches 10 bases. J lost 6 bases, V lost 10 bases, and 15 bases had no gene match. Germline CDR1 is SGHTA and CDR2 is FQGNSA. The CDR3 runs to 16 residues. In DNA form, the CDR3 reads TGTGCCACGAGGGATGGGACAGGGGAAAGTGGAAACATTCAGTACTTC. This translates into CATRDGTGESGNIQYF.

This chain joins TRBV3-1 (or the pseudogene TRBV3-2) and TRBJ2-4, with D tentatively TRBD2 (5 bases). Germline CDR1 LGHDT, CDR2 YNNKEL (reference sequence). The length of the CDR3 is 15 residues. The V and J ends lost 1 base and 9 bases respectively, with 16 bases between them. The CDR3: CASSQGGLKQGIQYF. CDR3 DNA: TGTGCCAGCAGCCAAGGAGGGCTCAAACAAGGCATTCAGTACTTC.

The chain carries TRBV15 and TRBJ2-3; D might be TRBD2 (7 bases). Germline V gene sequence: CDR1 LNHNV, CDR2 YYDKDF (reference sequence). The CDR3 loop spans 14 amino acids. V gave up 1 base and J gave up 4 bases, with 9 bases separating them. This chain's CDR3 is CATSRGGGADTQYF. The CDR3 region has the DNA TGTGCCACCAGCAGAGGAGGGGGGGCAGATACGCAGTATTTT.

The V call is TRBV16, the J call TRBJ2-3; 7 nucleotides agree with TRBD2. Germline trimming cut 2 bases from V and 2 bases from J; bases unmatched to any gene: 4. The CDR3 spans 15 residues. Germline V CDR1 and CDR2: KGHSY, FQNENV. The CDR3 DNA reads TGTGCCAGCAGCCAACTAGCGGACTTCACAGATACGCAGTATTTT. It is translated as CASSQLADFTDTQYF.

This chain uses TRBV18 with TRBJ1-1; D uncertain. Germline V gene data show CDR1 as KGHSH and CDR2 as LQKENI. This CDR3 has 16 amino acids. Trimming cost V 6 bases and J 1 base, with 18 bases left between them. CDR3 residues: CASSPLGGHRNTEAFF. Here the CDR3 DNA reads TGTGCCAGCTCCCCCCTTGGAGGCCATAGGAACACTGAAGCTTTCTTT.

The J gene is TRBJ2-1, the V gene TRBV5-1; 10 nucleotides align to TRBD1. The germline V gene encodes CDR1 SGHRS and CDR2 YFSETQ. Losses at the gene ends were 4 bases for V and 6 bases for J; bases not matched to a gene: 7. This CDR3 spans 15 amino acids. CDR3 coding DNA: TGCGCCAGCAGCCCCGGGACAGGGGCAGGCAATGAGCAGTTCTTC. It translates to CASSPGTGAGNEQFF.

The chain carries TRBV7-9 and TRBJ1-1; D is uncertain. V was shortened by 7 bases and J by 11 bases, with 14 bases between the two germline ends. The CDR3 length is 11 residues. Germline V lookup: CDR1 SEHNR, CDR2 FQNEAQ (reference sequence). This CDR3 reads CASTLALLAFF. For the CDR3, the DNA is TGTGCCAGCACCCTAGCCCTTCTCGCTTTCTTT. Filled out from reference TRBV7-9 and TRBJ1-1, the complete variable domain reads DTGVSQNPRHKITKRGQNVTFRCDPISEHNRLYWYRQTLGQGPEFLTYFQNEAQLEKSRLLSDRFSAERPKGSFSTLEIQRTEQGDSAMYLCASTLALLAFFGQGTRLTVV.

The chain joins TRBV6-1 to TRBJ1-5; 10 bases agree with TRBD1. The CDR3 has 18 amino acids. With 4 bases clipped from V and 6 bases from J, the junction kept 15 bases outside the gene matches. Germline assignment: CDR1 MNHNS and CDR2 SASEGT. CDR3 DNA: TGTGCCAGCAGTGGCCTCCCCGGGACAGGGGCTTGGGGTCAGCCCCAGCATTTT. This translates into CASSGLPGTGAWGQPQHF.

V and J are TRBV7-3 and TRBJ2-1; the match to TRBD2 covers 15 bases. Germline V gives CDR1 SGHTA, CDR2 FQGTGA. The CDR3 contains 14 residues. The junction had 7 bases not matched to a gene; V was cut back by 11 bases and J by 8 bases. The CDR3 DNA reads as TGTGCCTGTGGACTAGCGGGAGGGAGCGATGAGCAGTTCTTC. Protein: CACGLAGGSDEQFF. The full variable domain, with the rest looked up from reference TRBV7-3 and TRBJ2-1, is GAGVSQTPSNKVTEKGKYVELRCDPISGHTALYWYRQSLGQGPEFLIYFQGTGAADDSGLPNDRFFAVRPEGSVSTLKIQRTERGDSAVYLCACGLAGGSDEQFFGPGTRLTVL.

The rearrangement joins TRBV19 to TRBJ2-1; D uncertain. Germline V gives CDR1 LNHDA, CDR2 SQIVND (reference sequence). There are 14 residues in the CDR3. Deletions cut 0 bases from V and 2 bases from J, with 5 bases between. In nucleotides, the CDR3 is TGTGCCAGTAGTATAGAGGAGACCTACAATGAGCAGTTCTTC. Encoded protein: CASSIEETYNEQFF.

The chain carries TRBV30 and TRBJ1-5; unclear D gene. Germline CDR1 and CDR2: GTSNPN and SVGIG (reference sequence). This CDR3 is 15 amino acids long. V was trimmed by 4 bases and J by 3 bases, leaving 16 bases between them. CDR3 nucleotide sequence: TGTGCCTGGACTGCGGGAAGCGGAGCCAATCAGCCCCAGCATTTT. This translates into CAWTAGSGANQPQHF. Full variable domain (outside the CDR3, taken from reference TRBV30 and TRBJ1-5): SQTIHQWPATLVQPVGSPLSLECTVEGTSNPNLYWYRQAAGRGLQLLFYSVGIGQISSEVPQNLSASRPQDRQFILSSKKLLLSDSGFYLCAWTAGSGANQPQHFGDGTRLSIL.

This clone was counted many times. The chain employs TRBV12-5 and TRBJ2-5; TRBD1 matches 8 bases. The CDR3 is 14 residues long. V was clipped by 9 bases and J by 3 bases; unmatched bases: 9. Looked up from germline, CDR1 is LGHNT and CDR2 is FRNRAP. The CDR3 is CASASRGREETQYF. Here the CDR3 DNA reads TGTGCTAGCGCCTCCAGGGGGCGGGAAGAGACCCAGTACTTC.

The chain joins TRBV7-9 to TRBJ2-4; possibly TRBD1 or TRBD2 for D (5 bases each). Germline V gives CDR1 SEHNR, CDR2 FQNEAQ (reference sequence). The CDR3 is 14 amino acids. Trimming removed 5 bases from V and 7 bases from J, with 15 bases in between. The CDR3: CASSVEGKGNIQYF. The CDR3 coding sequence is TGTGCCAGCAGCGTAGAGGGAAAGGGGAACATTCAGTACTTC.

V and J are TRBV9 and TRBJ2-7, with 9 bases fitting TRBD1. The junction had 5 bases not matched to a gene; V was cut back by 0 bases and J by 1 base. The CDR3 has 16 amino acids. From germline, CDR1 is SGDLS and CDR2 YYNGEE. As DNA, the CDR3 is TGTGCCAGCAGCGTAGGAACGGGACAGGGTTCCTACGAGCAGTACTTC. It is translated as CASSVGTGQGSYEQYF. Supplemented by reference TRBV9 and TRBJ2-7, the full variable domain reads DSGVTQTPKHLITATGQRVTLRCSPRSGDLSVYWYQQSLDQGLQFLIQYYNGEERAKGNILERFSAQQFPDLHSELNLSSLELGDSALYFCASSVGTGQGSYEQYFGPGTRLTVT.

In DNA, the CDR3 is TGTGCCAGCAGCTTGGACGTCAGGGGGCGGACCGGGGAGCTGTTTTTT. Amino acids: CASSLDVRGRTGELFF. This rearrangement joins TRBV5-5 to TRBJ2-2, with 8 positions matching TRBD1. CDR1 and CDR2 (germline): SGHKS, YYEKEE (reference sequence). The V and J ends lost 0 bases and 5 bases, in that order; junction bases with no gene match: 6. There are 16 residues in the CDR3. The entire variable domain, with the rest obtained from reference TRBV5-5 and TRBJ2-2, is as follows: DAGVTQSPTHLIKTRGQQVTLRCSPISGHKSVSWYQQVLGQGPQFIFQYYEKEERGRGNFPDRFSARQFPNYSSELNVNALLLGDSALYLCASSLDVRGRTGELFFGEGSRLTVL.

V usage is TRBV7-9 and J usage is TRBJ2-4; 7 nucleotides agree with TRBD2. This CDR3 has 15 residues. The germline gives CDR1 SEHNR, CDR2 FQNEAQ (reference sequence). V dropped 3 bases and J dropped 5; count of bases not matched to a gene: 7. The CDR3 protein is CASSFLAERQNIQYF. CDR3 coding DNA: TGTGCCAGCAGCTTTCTAGCGGAGCGACAAAACATTCAGTACTTC.